The T cell receptor beta chain described here comes from a study of PD-L1 blockade in urothelial cancer. Study-level background: The patients first took atezolizumab in 2014, receiving 1,200 mg intravenously every 3 weeks. About 85% of the 29 patients were men whose urothelial cancer was bladder-origin. A median blood sample held approximately 150,000 T cells and approximately 83,000 unique TCRs.

Every PCR got spiked synthetic TCR analog templates. Clones were read by immunoSEQ multiplex PCR, and TCRdb kept only the in-frame ones, dropping some. The table has 50,000 or so clones, 70% to 90% seen once. Trimming removed 8 bases at V and 0 bases at J, with 11 bases between. The germline CDR1 and CDR2 sequences are MGHDK and SYGVNS. This CDR3 comprises 15 residues. This specimen consisted of PBMCs, obtained around atezolizumab (anti-PD-L1) treatment. The chain is built from TRBV25-1 and TRBJ1-6; D perhaps matches TRBD1 (6 bases). The receptor's source is a man in his 60s with urothelial cancer. The CDR3 protein is CASGTPSSYNSPLHF. In DNA form, the CDR3 reads TGTGCCAGCGGGACACCGAGCTCCTATAATTCACCCCTCCACTTT.